This is a list of T cell receptor beta chains from one sample in a study of T cells in Graves' hyperthyroidism and ophthalmopathy. TCRdb passed the multiplex PCR reads through MiXCR, listing each CDR3 protein once. The sample consists of around 340,000 distinct CDR3 sequences, roughly 15% of them appearing once. Sequenced: blood. The receptors shown here come from a man aged 25 to 40 with Graves' hyperthyroidism. CDR3s leave out the opening cysteine and the closing phenylalanine or tryptophan. Size is stated for part of the rows, as once, few or many counts, or as a class when the clone is expanded.

TRBJ2-1	-	TRBV4-1	ASSLRTSSGLLIYNEQF
TRBJ1-1	many	TRBV5-1	ASKIMGNTEAF
TRBJ1-4	-	TRBV5-1	ASSLGSTARGEKLF
TRBJ2-3	-	TRBV9	ASSAEGQGGDTQY
TRBJ2-5	few	TRBV29-1	SVGLAGGRETQY
TRBJ2-7	many	TRBV12-3/TRBV12-4	ASSPQTGGSYEQY
TRBJ1-1	many	TRBV12-3/TRBV12-4	ASSQEDTEAF
TRBJ2-7	many	TRBV7-6	ASSLAISGTGGYEQY
TRBJ2-1	many	TRBV11-3	ASSPQDFRDEQF
TRBJ2-1	many	TRBV7-2	ASISSGGYNEQF
TRBJ2-5	many	TRBV13	ASSLQTEETQY
TRBJ2-7	few	TRBV3-1	ASSQTRTGYGEQY
TRBJ2-1	many	TRBV29-1	SVLGYNEQF
TRBJ2-2	once	TRBV5-1	ASSLDLGLLF
TRBJ2-7	many	TRBV11-2	ASSSLGRPDGEQY
TRBJ1-4	many	TRBV20-1	SARGSGEETNEKLF
TRBJ2-7	-	TRBV29-1	SGSSGGVDEQY
TRBJ2-5	many	TRBV9	ASSVGSSQETQY